One sample yielded the 21 T cell receptor beta chains listed below, sequenced in a study of shared clonotypes between healthy human individuals. This table comes from immunoSEQ multiplex PCR, and its TCRdb copy is limited to in-frame clones, with some not included. This table has 2.5 million or so clones, just over 90% appearing once. The material sequenced was naive CD4+ T cells sorted from blood. The subset denotes: CD45RA+ positively selected. The source of these receptors is a man between 18 and 29 years old in good health.

The V call is TRBV6-1, the J call TRBJ1-5; D uncertain. Between the trimmed V and J ends, which lost 0 bases and 0 bases, there was a span of 18 bases. Germline CDR1 and CDR2: MNHNS and SASEGT. This CDR3 is 19 amino acids long. CDR3 sequence (DNA): TGTGCCAGCAGTGAAGCGCTTACGGGTATGTTCGATAGCAATCAGCCCCAGCATTTT. It encodes CASSEALTGMFDSNQPQHF.

The CDR3 DNA sequence: TGTGCCAGCAGCTTAGACCCGCCGGGACTAGCGGGGGCAGATACGCAGTATTTT. It yields the protein CASSLDPPGLAGADTQYF. This sequence joins TRBV11-2 and TRBJ2-3, with 14 bases that match TRBD2. Germline CDR1 and CDR2: SGHAT and FQNNGV. The trim removed 0 bases at V and 4 bases at J, leaving 6 bases unmatched. The CDR3 totals 18 residues.

The chain uses TRBV7-9 and TRBJ2-5; a weak D match, TRBD1 (5 bases). V was cut by 5 bases and J by 2 bases, with 12 bases left in between. The CDR3 has 14 residues. Germline lookup yields CDR1 SEHNR and CDR2 FQNEAQ (reference sequence). The CDR3 sequence: CASSHDSQQETQYF. The CDR3 DNA follows: TGTGCCAGCAGCCATGACAGCCAACAAGAGACCCAGTACTTC. Using reference TRBV7-9 and TRBJ2-5 for the parts outside the CDR3, the full variable domain is DTGVSQNPRHKITKRGQNVTFRCDPISEHNRLYWYRQTLGQGPEFLTYFQNEAQLEKSRLLSDRFSAERPKGSFSTLEIQRTEQGDSAMYLCASSHDSQQETQYFGPGTRLLVL.

CDR3 residues: CASSYPGYENTGELFF. CDR3 bases: TGTGCCAGCAGCTACCCCGGGTACGAGAACACCGGGGAGCTGTTTTTT. The rearrangement uses TRBV7-8 and TRBJ2-2, with no clear D. This CDR3 contains 16 residues. Looked up from germline, CDR1 is SGHVS and CDR2 is FQNEAQ. Trimming removed 4 bases at V and 1 base at J, with 13 bases between.

The chain has TRBV12-5 and TRBJ2-4, with TRBD1 matching 8 bases. Germline CDR1 and CDR2: LGHNT and FRNRAP. This CDR3 comprises 13 residues. Trimming took 5 bases from V and 6 from J; bases not matched to a gene: 3. CDR3 sequence reads: CASGRGQVNIQYF. The CDR3 nucleotides are TGTGCTAGTGGTAGGGGACAGGTAAACATTCAGTACTTC.

Concerning this clone itself: Other DNA sequences in this sample translate to the same CDR3. The chain is built from TRBV7-2 and TRBJ1-1; D is undetermined. Trimming shortened V by 3 bases and J by 0 bases, and 8 bases separated the two germline ends. The CDR3 extends over 14 amino acids. The germline V gene encodes CDR1 SGHTA and CDR2 FQGNSA. As DNA, the CDR3 is TGTGCCAGCAGCTTGTTAGGAGTGAACACTGAAGCTTTCTTT. Protein: CASSLLGVNTEAFF.

The gene calls are TRBV4-1 and TRBJ2-1; 8 bases fit TRBD2. Germline lookup yields CDR1 MGHRA and CDR2 YSYEKL. This CDR3 has 17 amino acids. J gave up 5 bases and V 1 base, and 10 bases lay outside the gene matches. The CDR3 coding sequence is TGCGCCAGCAGCCAAGTCACCGGGGGGGCCTTAGACAATGAGCAGTTCTTC. As protein: CASSQVTGGALDNEQFF.

The sample holds one count of this clone. The rearrangement uses TRBV5-1 and TRBJ2-7; TRBD2 might be the D (5 bases). The V gene lost 0 bases and the J gene lost 3 bases, with 10 bases spanning the gap. The CDR3 contains 14 residues. Germline V gives CDR1 SGHRS, CDR2 YFSETQ. CDR3 in DNA: TGCGCCAGCAGCTTGGCCGGGATCAGCTACGAGCAGTACTTC. As protein: CASSLAGISYEQYF.

This clone showed up just once. The chain is built from TRBV7-2 and TRBJ1-2; tentative D call: TRBD1 (5 bases). The V end was cut by 2 bases, the J end by 4 bases, with 11 bases between. CDR1 and CDR2 (germline): SGHTA, FQGNSA. CDR3 length: 14 amino acids. This CDR3 reads CASSLQGQGYGYTF. The CDR3 DNA is TGTGCCAGCAGCTTACAAGGGCAGGGCTATGGCTACACCTTC.

The rearrangement links TRBV11-2 to TRBJ2-3; 14 bases fit TRBD2. This CDR3 is 16 amino acids long. V trimming: 7 bases; J trimming: 4 bases; junction bases outside the gene matches: 7. Germline V lookup: CDR1 SGHAT, CDR2 FQNNGV. The CDR3 nucleotides read TGTGCCAGCACCAAGAGACTAGCGGGAGGGGCAGATACGCAGTATTTT. Translation gives CASTKRLAGGADTQYF.

The genes are TRBV5-1 and TRBJ2-2, with 7 nucleotides matching TRBD1. The CDR3 has 13 residues. Germline V gene data show CDR1 as SGHRS and CDR2 as YFSETQ. V shed 4 bases and J 7 bases; nucleotides not matched to a gene: 4. In DNA, the CDR3 is TGCGCCAGCAGCCGGGACAGTAGCGGGGAGCTGTTTTTT. Protein sequence: CASSRDSSGELFF.

This chain connects TRBV30 to TRBJ2-7, with D perhaps matching TRBD2 (5 bases). The CDR3 runs 13 residues. Trimming stripped 4 bases from V and 4 bases from J, with 14 bases between. CDR1 is GTSNPN and CDR2 is SVGIG in the germline V gene (reference sequence). The CDR3 DNA reads TGTGCCTGGAACCGGGAAAAGGATTACGAGCAGTACTTC. The encoded protein is CAWNREKDYEQYF. The variable domain in full, completed from reference TRBV30 and TRBJ2-7, reads SQTIHQWPATLVQPVGSPLSLECTVEGTSNPNLYWYRQAAGRGLQLLFYSVGIGQISSEVPQNLSASRPQDRQFILSSKKLLLSDSGFYLCAWNREKDYEQYFGPGTRLTVT.

As for this clone: The junction departs from germline at one end; a sequencing error may be responsible. The genes are TRBV7-7 and TRBJ2-2; D unresolved. The CDR3 runs 15 residues. Germline loops: CDR1 SSHAT, CDR2 FNYEAQ (reference sequence). DNA for the CDR3: TGTGCTAGCAGCTTAGTTGCCGATAACACCGGGGAGCTGTTTTTT. Translation: CASSLVADNTGELFF.

This chain links TRBV12-5 with TRBJ2-7; maybe TRBD1 (5 bases). CDR1 is LGHNT and CDR2 is FRNRAP in the germline V gene. The CDR3 has 15 residues. Trimming removed 5 bases at V and 1 base at J, with 15 bases between. The CDR3 protein is CASGPPLGASYEQYF. The CDR3 nucleotides read TGTGCTAGTGGTCCCCCCCTAGGGGCGTCCTACGAGCAGTACTTC.

This chain links TRBV6-1 with TRBJ1-1; 7 bases line up with TRBD1. The CDR3 has 14 amino acids. Germline loops: CDR1 MNHNS, CDR2 SASEGT. Unmatched junction bases numbered 9, after V lost 1 base and J lost 10 bases. The CDR3 DNA is TGTGCCAGCAGTGAAGAGGGGGCGGTTCTTAGAGCTTTCTTT. This translates into CASSEEGAVLRAFF.

This clone was counted a single time. The chain uses TRBV7-2 and TRBJ2-3; 7 bases line up with TRBD2. V was clipped by 1 base and J by 0 bases; unmatched bases: 13. The CDR3 is made up of 19 amino acids. Germline lookup yields CDR1 SGHTA and CDR2 FQGNSA. This CDR3 reads CASSLGPSWGRASTDTQYF. For the CDR3, the DNA is TGTGCCAGCAGCTTAGGTCCTTCGTGGGGGAGGGCTAGCACAGATACGCAGTATTTT. The variable domain in full, with the rest retrieved from reference TRBV7-2 and TRBJ2-3, is GAGVSQSPSNKVTEKGKDVELRCDPISGHTALYWYRQSLGQGLEFLIYFQGNSAPDKSGLPSDRFSAERTGGSVSTLTIQRTQQEDSAVYLCASSLGPSWGRASTDTQYFGPGTRLTVL.

V is TRBV7-9 and J is TRBJ1-1; 7 bases are shared with TRBD1. The V segment lost 4 bases and the J segment 2 bases; nucleotides outside the gene matches: 4. This CDR3 is 14 amino acids long. Germline values: CDR1 SEHNR, CDR2 FQNEAQ (reference sequence). For the CDR3, the DNA is TGTGCCAGCAGCTCGCGGGACAGAAACACTGAAGCTTTCTTT. Translation: CASSSRDRNTEAFF.

Concerning this clone: This same CDR3 is encoded by further DNA sequences in the sample. The chain links TRBV6-6 to TRBJ2-6, with unresolved D. CDR3 size: 15 residues. Trimming removed 0 bases at V and 3 bases at J, with 6 bases between. Per germline, CDR1 MNHNY and CDR2 SVGAGI (reference sequence). The CDR3 reads CASSYSGSGANVLTF. DNA of the CDR3: TGTGCCAGCAGTTACTCAGGCAGTGGGGCCAACGTCCTGACTTTC.

This clone turned up a few times. V and J are TRBV19 and TRBJ1-1; D unclear. This CDR3 is 13 amino acids long. Germline assignment: CDR1 LNHDA and CDR2 SQIVND (reference sequence). Trimming removed 3 bases from V and 1 base from J, with 6 bases in between. The CDR3 loop is CASSMLTNTEAFF. DNA for the CDR3: TGTGCCAGTAGTATGTTGACGAACACTGAAGCTTTCTTT.

This clone appeared a few times. The chain joins TRBV6-1 to TRBJ1-5; unclear D gene. CDR1 and CDR2 from the germline V gene are MNHNS and SASEGT. Deletions cut 3 bases from V and 6 bases from J, with 9 bases between. There are 13 residues in the CDR3. The CDR3 DNA follows: TGTGCCAGCAGTGACACCTTTTTTCAGCCCCAGCATTTT. Its protein product is CASSDTFFQPQHF.

The chain recombines TRBV11-3 with TRBJ1-2; D is unclear. With 2 bases removed from V and 4 bases from J, the gap between germline ends came to 14 bases. Looked up from germline, CDR1 is SGHNT and CDR2 is YENEEA. This CDR3 contains 15 residues. The CDR3 loop is CASSLWQQVPYGYTF. The CDR3 DNA follows: TGTGCCAGCAGCTTATGGCAGCAAGTTCCCTATGGCTACACCTTC.